The 18 T cell receptor beta chains below come from one sample, sequenced in a study of shared clonotypes between healthy human individuals. Data came from immunoSEQ multiplex PCR; TCRdb stores just in-frame clones and leaves some out. The sample has over a million clones; approximately 98% are singletons. Source material: naive CD4+ T cells sorted from blood. The subset denotes: CD45RA+ positively selected. Receptor source: a man aged 30-40 years in good health.

The rearrangement links TRBV2 to TRBJ2-6; tentative D call: TRBD1 (5 bases). CDR3 size: 21 residues. V was trimmed by 3 bases and J by 4 bases, leaving 28 bases between them. Germline CDR1 SNHLY, CDR2 FYNNEI. CDR3 loop: CASSDGPLVWERGRGANVLTF. DNA for the CDR3: TGTGCCAGCAGTGATGGCCCTTTGGTTTGGGAAAGGGGCCGGGGGGCCAACGTCCTGACTTTC.

The chain is built from TRBV7-2 and TRBJ2-1, with D uncertain. Germline V lookup: CDR1 SGHTA, CDR2 FQGNSA. V dropped 2 bases and J dropped 5 bases, with 13 bases sitting between them. CDR3 length equals 15 residues. CDR3 nucleotides: TGTGCCAGCAGCTTATCCGTCTCTGGAGACAATGAGCAGTTCTTC. Encoded protein: CASSLSVSGDNEQFF.

The V gene is TRBV5-1, the J gene TRBJ1-4, with 10 bases identical to TRBD1. Germline V gives CDR1 SGHRS, CDR2 YFSETQ. The CDR3 has 17 residues. The ends lost 4 bases at V and 7 bases at J; junction bases unmatched: 13. CDR3: CASSPAQGQGFFEKLFF. The CDR3 DNA is TGCGCCAGCAGCCCCGCCCAGGGACAGGGGTTTTTTGAAAAACTGTTTTTT.

The chain recombines TRBV5-4 with TRBJ1-5; D ambiguous. The CDR3 runs 15 residues. Trimming took off 0 bases at V and 5 bases at J, with 12 bases between the two ends. Looked up from germline, CDR1 is SGHNT and CDR2 is YYREEE (reference sequence). The CDR3 DNA follows: TGTGCCAGCAGCTTGGGACCGGGTTGGGATCAGCCCCAGCATTTT. Translation: CASSLGPGWDQPQHF.

This clone came up once. The rearrangement uses TRBV29-1 and TRBJ2-1; the match to TRBD2 covers 9 bases. Losses at the gene ends were 3 bases for V and 3 bases for J; bases not matched to a gene: 6. Germline assignment: CDR1 SQVTM and CDR2 ANQGSEA. The CDR3 covers 15 residues. CDR3 nucleotides: TGCAGCGTTGATTCCAGCGGGAGGATCTACAATGAGCAGTTCTTC. It yields the protein CSVDSSGRIYNEQFF.

This sequence joins TRBV5-1 and TRBJ1-2; D call uncertain. CDR1 and CDR2 (germline): SGHRS, YFSETQ. The V gene lost 0 bases and the J gene lost 2 bases, with 5 bases spanning the gap. This CDR3 is built from 13 residues. The CDR3 loop reads CASSLERNYGYTF. The CDR3 DNA reads as TGCGCCAGCAGCTTGGAAAGGAACTATGGCTACACCTTC.

The V call is TRBV5-4, the J call TRBJ2-7, with 11 bases identical to TRBD2. Trimming took 3 bases from V and 6 from J; bases not matched to a gene: 2. The CDR3 runs to 13 residues. The germline V gene has CDR1 SGHNT and CDR2 YYREEE (reference sequence). The CDR3 DNA follows: TGTGCCAGCAGCTCCGGACTAGCGGGCGAGCAGTACTTC. Translation: CASSSGLAGEQYF.

With respect to this clone: This specimen includes other DNA sequences encoding the same CDR3. The rearrangement uses TRBV6-1 and TRBJ2-5; D remains unclear. Trimming pared 0 bases from V and 4 bases from J, leaving 9 bases between. The CDR3 runs to 14 residues. Germline CDR1 is MNHNS and CDR2 is SASEGT. The CDR3 nucleotides are TGTGCCAGCAGTGAAGCGGGGTTCGGAGAGACCCAGTACTTC. It encodes CASSEAGFGETQYF.

The J gene is TRBJ1-5, the V gene TRBV6-1; tentative D call: TRBD1 (5 bases). Trimming took 4 bases from V and 1 from J, leaving 17 bases between them. Looked up from germline, CDR1 is MNHNS and CDR2 is SASEGT. CDR3 length: 17 residues. Here the CDR3 reads CASSAILGPTSNQPQHF. DNA for the CDR3: TGTGCCAGCAGTGCCATTCTGGGGCCAACGAGCAATCAGCCCCAGCATTTT.

The chain recombines TRBV7-2 with TRBJ2-7, with D tentatively TRBD1 (7 bases). The CDR3 is made up of 16 amino acids. The germline gives CDR1 SGHTA, CDR2 FQGNSA. V lost 6 bases and J 4 bases, leaving 22 bases between the germline ends. The CDR3 spells CASSPTATGTYYEQYF. The CDR3 DNA reads as TGTGCCAGCAGTCCTACCGCGACAGGGACTTATTACGAGCAGTACTTC.

The chain carries TRBV18 and TRBJ2-6; a weak D match, TRBD1 (6 bases). Trimming took off 1 base at V and 0 bases at J, with 13 bases between the two ends. Germline values: CDR1 KGHSH, CDR2 LQKENI. The CDR3 sequence is 18 residues long. This chain's CDR3 is CASSPRLQGSSGANVLTF. CDR3 DNA sequence: TGTGCCAGCTCACCACGCCTACAGGGCTCCTCTGGGGCCAACGTCCTGACTTTC.

CDR3 residues: CASSEQRNGLNTGELFF. CDR3 sequence (DNA): TGTGCCAGCAGCGAACAACGAAACGGACTAAACACCGGGGAGCTGTTTTTT. The J gene is TRBJ2-2, the V gene TRBV6-1, with TRBD2 as a possible D gene (6 bases). CDR1 is MNHNS, CDR2 SASEGT, per germline. The CDR3 length is 17 residues. Trimming shortened V by 6 bases and J by 2 bases, and 19 bases separated the two germline ends.

The chain employs TRBV28 and TRBJ2-1; TRBD1 might be the D (5 bases). The CDR3 is made up of 12 amino acids. V dropped 2 bases and J dropped 10 bases, with 9 bases sitting between them. Germline CDR1 is MDHEN and CDR2 is SYDVKM. The CDR3 nucleotides are TGTGCCAGCAGTTTACCAGGGCTAGAGCAGTTCTTC. It encodes CASSLPGLEQFF.

The chain uses TRBV9 and TRBJ2-1; 7 bases align to TRBD1. This CDR3 spans 15 amino acids. Losses at the gene ends were 4 bases for V and 5 bases for J; bases not matched to a gene: 9. CDR1 is SGDLS, CDR2 YYNGEE, per germline. In DNA, the CDR3 is TGTGCCAGCAGCTCTCGTGACAGGGCCAACAATGAGCAGTTCTTC. Encoded protein: CASSSRDRANNEQFF.

To note about this clone: The sample holds other DNA sequences that translate to the same CDR3. The chain combines TRBV9 with TRBJ2-1, with 10 bases that match TRBD2. The length of the CDR3 is 16 residues. The junction had 6 bases not matched to a gene; V was cut back by 0 bases and J by 6 bases. Germline CDR1 reads SGDLS; CDR2 reads YYNGEE. The DNA of the CDR3 is TGTGCCAGCAGCGTAGTGGGAGCGGGAGGGATCAATGAGCAGTTCTTC. Residues: CASSVVGAGGINEQFF.

The chain links TRBV4-1 to TRBJ2-3, with unresolved D. V was trimmed by 4 bases and J by 0 bases, leaving 8 bases between them. CDR1 and CDR2 from the germline V gene are MGHRA and YSYEKL. There are 14 residues in the CDR3. The CDR3 region has the DNA TGCGCCAGCAGCCGAGGAGTCAGCACAGATACGCAGTATTTT. This sequence encodes CASSRGVSTDTQYF.

The gene calls are TRBV5-1 and TRBJ2-6; perhaps TRBD1 as D (6 bases). V shed 4 bases and J shed 0 bases, with 14 bases lying between them. The V gene's germline CDR1 is SGHRS and CDR2 YFSETQ. The length of the CDR3 is 17 residues. The CDR3 sequence is CASSKGHRNSGANVLTF. The CDR3 coding sequence is TGCGCCAGCAGCAAGGGACACCGGAACTCTGGGGCCAACGTCCTGACTTTC. Variable domain in full (rest from reference TRBV5-1 and TRBJ2-6): KAGVTQTPRYLIKTRGQQVTLSCSPISGHRSVSWYQQTPGQGLQFLFEYFSETQRNKGNFPGRFSGRQFSNSRSEMNVSTLELGDSALYLCASSKGHRNSGANVLTFGAGSRLTVL.

The chain couples TRBV7-9 to TRBJ1-1; 9 bases match TRBD1. The CDR3 is 16 residues long. CDR1 and CDR2 (germline): SEHNR, FQNEAQ (reference sequence). J gave up 6 bases and V 2 bases, and 10 bases lay outside the gene matches. CDR3 protein: CASSLPRTGERSEAFF. CDR3 bases: TGTGCCAGCAGCTTACCCCGGACAGGGGAAAGGTCTGAAGCTTTCTTT.